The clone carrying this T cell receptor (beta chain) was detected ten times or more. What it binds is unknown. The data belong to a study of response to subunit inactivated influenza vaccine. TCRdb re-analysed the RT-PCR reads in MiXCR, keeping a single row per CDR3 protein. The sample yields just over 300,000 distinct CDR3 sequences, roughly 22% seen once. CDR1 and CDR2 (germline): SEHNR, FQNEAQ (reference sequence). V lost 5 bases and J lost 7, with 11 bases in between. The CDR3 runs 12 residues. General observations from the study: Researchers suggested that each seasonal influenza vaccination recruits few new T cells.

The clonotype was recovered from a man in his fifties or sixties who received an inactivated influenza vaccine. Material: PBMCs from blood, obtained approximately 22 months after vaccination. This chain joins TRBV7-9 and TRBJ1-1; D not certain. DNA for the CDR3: TGTGCCAGCAGCCCACGGGTGGGTGAAGCTTTCTTT. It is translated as CASSPRVGEAFF.